This TCR beta chain was sequenced during a study of blood T cell repertoires in COVID-19. The method was immunoSEQ multiplex PCR; TCRdb's version includes in-frame clones alone and lacks a portion of them. Counted here are about 300,000 clones, 85% to 90% occurring once; the ten biggest clones make up about 9.4%. Participants were placed into cohorts based on the clinical history they reported. CDR3 length: 11 amino acids. The V gene's germline CDR1 is GTSNPN and CDR2 SVGIG (reference sequence). Trimming removed 7 bases from V and 1 base from J, with 7 bases in between. Source material: PBMCs or T cells enriched from blood (not recorded which). The chain joins TRBV30 to TRBJ1-2; D not certain. This sequence originates from a woman younger than 35 who had recovered from COVID-19. CDR3 sequence (DNA): TGTGCCTCCTCCCTTAACTATGGCTACACCTTC. Protein: CASSLNYGYTF.